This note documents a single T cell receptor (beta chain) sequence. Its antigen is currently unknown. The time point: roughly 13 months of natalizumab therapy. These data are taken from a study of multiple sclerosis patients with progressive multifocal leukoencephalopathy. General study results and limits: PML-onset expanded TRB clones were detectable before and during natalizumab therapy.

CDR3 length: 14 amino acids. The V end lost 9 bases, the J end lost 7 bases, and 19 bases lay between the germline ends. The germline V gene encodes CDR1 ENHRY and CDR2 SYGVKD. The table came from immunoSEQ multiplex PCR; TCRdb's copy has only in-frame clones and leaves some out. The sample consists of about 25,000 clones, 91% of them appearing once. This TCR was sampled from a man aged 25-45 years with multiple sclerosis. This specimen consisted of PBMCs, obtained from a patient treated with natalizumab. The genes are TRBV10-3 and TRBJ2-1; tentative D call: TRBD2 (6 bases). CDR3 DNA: TGTGCCATGAAGGCGGGGCCTGGAGGAAATGAGCAGTTCTTC. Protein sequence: CAMKAGPGGNEQFF.